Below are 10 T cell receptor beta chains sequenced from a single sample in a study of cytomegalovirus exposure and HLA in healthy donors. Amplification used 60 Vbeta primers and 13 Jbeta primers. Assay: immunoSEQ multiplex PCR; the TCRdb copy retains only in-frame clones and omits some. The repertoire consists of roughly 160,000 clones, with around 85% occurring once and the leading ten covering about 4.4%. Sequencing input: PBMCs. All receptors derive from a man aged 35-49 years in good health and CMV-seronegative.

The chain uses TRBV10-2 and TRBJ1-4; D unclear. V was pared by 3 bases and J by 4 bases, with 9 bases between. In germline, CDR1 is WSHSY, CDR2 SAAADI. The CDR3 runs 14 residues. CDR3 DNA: TGCGCCAGCAGTGAAACTCCCAATAATGAAAAACTGTTTTTT. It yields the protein CASSETPNNEKLFF.

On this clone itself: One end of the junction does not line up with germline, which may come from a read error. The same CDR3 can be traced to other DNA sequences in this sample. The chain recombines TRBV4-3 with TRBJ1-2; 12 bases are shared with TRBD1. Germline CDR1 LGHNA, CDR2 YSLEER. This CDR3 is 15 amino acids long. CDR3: CASSRGQGADYGYTF. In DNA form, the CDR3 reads TGCGCTAGCAGCCGGGGACAGGGGGCAGACTATGGCTACACCTTC.

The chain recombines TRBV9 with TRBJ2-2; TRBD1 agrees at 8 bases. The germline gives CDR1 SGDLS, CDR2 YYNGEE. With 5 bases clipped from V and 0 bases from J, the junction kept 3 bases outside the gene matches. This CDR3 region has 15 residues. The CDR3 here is CASSRTGSNTGELFF. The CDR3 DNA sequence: TGTGCCAGCAGTAGGACAGGGTCGAACACCGGGGAGCTGTTTTTT.

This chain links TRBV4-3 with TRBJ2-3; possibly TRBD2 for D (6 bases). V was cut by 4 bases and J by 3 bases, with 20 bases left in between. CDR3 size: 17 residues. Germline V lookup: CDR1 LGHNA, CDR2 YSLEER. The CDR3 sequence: CASSLTGSGGVTDTQYF. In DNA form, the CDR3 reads TGCGCCAGCAGCCTTACCGGCTCTGGAGGGGTTACAGATACGCAGTATTTT.

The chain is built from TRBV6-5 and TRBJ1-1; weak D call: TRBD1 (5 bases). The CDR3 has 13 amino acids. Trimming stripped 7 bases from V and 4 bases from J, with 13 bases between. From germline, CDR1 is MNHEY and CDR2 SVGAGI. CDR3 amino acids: CASILSGATEAFF. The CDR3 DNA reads TGTGCCAGCATCCTTAGTGGGGCCACTGAAGCTTTCTTT.

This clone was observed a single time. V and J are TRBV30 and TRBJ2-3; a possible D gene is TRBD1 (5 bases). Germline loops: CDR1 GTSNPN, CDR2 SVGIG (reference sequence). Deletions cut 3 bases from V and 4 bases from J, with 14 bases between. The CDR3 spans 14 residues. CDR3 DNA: TGTGCCTGGAGCCAAGGCCTGGGGCCAGATACGCAGTATTTT. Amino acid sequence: CAWSQGLGPDTQYF.

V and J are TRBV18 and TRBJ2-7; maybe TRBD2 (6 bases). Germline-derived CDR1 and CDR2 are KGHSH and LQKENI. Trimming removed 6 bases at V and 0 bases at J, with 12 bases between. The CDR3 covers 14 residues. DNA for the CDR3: TGTGCCAGCTCGGGGACTTGGAGCTCCTACGAGCAGTACTTC. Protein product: CASSGTWSSYEQYF.

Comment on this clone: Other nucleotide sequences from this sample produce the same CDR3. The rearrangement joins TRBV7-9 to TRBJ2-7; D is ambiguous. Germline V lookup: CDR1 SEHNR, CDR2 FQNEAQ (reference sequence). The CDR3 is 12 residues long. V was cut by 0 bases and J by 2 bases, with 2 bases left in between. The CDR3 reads CASSLATYEQYF. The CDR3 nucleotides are TGTGCCAGCAGCTTAGCCACCTACGAGCAGTACTTC. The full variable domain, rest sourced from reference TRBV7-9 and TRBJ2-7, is DTGVSQNPRHKITKRGQNVTFRCDPISEHNRLYWYRQTLGQGPEFLTYFQNEAQLEKSRLLSDRFSAERPKGSFSTLEIQRTEQGDSAMYLCASSLATYEQYFGPGTRLTVT.

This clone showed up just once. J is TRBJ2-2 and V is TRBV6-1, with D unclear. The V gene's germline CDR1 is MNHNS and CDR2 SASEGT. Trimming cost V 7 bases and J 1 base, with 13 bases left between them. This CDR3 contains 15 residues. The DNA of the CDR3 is TGTGCCAGCAATCAACCCAGAAGGAACACCGGGGAGCTGTTTTTT. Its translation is CASNQPRRNTGELFF.

CDR3 nucleotides: TGTGCCAGCAGCCAGGGGTTGAACACTGAAGCTTTCTTT. Protein sequence: CASSQGLNTEAFF. The genes are TRBV28 and TRBJ1-1; the D gene is possibly TRBD1 (6 bases). The CDR3 totals 13 residues. The germline V and J ends were trimmed by 6 bases and 0 bases, with 8 bases remaining between them. Germline V lookup: CDR1 MDHEN, CDR2 SYDVKM. Drawing the rest from reference TRBV28 and TRBJ1-1, the complete variable domain is DVKVTQSSRYLVKRTGEKVFLECVQDMDHENMFWYRQDPGLGLRLIYFSYDVKMKEKGDIPEGYSVSREKKERFSLILESASTNQTSMYLCASSQGLNTEAFFGQGTRLTVV.